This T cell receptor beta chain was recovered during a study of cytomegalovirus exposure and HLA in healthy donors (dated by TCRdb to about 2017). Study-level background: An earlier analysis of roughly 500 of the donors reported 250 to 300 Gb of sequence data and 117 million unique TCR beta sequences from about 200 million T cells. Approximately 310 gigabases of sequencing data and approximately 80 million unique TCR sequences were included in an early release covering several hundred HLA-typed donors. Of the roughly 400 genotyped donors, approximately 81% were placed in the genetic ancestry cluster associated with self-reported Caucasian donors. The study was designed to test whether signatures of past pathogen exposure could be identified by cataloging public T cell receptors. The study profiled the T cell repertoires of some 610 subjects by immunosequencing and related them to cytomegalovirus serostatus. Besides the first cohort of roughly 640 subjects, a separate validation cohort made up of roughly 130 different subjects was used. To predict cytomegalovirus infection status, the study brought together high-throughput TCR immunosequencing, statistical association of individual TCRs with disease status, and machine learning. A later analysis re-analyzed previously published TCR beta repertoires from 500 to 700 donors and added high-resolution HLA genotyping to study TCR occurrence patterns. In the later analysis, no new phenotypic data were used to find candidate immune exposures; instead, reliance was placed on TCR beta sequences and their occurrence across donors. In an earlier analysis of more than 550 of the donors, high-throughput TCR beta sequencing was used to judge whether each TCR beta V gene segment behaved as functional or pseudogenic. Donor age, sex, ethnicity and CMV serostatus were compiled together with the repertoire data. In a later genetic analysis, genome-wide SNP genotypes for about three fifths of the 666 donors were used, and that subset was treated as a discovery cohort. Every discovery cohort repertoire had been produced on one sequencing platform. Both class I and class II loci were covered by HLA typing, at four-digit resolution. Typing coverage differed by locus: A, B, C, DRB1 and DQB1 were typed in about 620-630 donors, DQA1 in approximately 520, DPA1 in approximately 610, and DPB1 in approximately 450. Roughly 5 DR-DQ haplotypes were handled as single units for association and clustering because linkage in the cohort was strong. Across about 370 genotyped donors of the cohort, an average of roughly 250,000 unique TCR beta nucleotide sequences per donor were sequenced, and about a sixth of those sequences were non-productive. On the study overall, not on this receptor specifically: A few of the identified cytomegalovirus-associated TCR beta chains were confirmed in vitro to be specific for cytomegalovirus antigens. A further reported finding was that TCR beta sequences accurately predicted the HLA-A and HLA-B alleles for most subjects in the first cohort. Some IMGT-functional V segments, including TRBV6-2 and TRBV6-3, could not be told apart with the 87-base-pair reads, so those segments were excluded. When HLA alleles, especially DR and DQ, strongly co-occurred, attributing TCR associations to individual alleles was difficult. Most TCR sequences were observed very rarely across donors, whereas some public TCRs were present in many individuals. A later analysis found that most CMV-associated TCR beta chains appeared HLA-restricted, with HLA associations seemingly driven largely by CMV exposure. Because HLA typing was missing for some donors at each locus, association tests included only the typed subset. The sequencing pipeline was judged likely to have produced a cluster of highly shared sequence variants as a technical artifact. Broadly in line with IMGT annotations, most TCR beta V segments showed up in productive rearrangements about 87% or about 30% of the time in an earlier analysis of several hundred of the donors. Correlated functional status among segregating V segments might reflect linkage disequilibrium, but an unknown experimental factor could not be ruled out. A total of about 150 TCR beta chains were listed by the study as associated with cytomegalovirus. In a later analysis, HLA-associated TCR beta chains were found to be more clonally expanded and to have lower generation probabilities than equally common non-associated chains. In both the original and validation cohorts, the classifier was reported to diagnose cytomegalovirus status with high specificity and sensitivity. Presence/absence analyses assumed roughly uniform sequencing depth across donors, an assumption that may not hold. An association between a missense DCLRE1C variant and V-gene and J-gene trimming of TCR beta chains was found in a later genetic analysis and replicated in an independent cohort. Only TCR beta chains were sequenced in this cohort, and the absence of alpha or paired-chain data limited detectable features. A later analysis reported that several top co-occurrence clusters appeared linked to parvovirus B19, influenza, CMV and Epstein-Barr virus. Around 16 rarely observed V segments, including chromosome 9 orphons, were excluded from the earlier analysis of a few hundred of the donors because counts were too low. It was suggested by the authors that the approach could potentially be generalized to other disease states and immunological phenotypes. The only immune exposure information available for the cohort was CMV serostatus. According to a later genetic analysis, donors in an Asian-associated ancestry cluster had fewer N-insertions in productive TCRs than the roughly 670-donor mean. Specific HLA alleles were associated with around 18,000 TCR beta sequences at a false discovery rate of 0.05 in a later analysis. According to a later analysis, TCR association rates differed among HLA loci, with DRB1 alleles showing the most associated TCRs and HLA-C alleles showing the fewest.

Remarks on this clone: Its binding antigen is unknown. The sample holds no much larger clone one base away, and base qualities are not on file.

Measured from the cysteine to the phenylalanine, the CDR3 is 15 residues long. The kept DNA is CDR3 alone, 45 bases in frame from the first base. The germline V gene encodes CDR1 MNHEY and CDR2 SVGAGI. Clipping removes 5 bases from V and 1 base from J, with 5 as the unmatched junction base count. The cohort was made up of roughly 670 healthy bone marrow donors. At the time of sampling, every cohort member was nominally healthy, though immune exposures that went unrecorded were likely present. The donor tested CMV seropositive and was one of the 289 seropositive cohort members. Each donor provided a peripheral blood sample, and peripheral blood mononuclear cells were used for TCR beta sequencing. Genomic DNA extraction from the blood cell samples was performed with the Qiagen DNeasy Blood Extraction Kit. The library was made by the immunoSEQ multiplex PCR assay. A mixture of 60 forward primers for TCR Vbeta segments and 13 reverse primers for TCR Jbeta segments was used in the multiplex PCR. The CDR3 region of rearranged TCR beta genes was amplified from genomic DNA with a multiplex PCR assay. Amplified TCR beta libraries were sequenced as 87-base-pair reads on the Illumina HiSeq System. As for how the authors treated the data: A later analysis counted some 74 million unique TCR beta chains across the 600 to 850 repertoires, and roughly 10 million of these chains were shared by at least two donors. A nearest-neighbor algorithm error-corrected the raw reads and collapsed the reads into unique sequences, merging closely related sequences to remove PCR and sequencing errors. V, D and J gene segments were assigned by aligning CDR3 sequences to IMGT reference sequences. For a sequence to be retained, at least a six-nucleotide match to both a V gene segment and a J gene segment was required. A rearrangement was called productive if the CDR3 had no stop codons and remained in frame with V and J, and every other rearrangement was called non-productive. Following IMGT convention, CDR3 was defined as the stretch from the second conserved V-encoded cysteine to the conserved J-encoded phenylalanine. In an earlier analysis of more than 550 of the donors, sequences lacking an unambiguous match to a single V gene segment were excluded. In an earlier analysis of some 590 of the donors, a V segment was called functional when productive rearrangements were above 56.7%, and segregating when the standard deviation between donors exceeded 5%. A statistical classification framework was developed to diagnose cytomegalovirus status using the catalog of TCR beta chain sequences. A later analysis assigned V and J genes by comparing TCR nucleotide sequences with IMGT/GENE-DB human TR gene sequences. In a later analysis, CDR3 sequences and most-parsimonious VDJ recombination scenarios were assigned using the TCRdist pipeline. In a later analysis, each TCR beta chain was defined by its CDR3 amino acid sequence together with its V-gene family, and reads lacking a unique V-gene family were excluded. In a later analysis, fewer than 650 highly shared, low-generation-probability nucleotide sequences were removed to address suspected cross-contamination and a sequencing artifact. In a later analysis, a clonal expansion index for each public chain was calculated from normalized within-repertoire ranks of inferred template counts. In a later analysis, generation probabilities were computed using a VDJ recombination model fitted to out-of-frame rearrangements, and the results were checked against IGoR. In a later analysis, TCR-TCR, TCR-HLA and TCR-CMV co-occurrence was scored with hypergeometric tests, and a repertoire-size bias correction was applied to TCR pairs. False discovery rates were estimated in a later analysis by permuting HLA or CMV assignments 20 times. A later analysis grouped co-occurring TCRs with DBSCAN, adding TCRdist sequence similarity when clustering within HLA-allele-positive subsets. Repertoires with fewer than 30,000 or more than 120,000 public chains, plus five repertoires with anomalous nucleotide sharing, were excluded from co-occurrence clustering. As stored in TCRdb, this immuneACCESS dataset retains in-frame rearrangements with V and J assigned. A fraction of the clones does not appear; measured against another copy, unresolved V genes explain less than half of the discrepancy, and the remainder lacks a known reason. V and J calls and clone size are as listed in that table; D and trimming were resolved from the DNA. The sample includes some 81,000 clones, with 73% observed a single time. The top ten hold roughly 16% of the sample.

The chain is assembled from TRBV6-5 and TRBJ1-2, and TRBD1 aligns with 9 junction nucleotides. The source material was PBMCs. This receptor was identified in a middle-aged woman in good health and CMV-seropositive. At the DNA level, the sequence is TGTGCCAGCAGTAAACCGGGACAGGGTAACTATGGCTACACCTTC. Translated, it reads CASSKPGQGNYGYTF.